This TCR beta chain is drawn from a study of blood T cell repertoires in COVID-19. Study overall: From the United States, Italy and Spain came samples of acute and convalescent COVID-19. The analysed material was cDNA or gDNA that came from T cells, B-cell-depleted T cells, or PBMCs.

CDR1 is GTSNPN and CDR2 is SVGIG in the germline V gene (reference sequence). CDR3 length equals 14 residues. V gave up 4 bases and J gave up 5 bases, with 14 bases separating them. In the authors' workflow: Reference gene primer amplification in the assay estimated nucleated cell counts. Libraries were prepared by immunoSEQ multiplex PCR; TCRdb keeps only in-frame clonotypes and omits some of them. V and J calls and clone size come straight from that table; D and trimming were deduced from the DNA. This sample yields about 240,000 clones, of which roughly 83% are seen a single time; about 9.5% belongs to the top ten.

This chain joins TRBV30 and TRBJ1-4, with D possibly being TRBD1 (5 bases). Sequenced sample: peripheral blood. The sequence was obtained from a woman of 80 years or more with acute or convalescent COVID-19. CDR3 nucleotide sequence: TGTGCCTGGACGTACAGCGACAGAAATGAAAAACTGTTTTTT. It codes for CAWTYSDRNEKLFF.